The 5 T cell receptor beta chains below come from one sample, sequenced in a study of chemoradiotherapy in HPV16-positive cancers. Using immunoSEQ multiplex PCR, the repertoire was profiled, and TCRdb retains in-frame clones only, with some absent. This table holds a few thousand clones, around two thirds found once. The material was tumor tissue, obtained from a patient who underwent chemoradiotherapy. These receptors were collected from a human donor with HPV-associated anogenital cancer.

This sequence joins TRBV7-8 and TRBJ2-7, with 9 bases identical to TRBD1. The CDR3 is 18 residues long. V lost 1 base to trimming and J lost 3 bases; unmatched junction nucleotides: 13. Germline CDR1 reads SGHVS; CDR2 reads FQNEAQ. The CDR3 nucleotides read TGTGCCAGCAGCTTAGGTCGGGACAGGGTTTTGTGGCTCTACGAGCAGTACTTC. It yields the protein CASSLGRDRVLWLYEQYF.

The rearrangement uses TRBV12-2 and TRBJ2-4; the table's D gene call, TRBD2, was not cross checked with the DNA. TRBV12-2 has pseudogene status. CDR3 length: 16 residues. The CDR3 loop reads CASRLVGLAGYHIQYF. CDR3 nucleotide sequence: TGTGCAAGTCGCTTAGTTGGACTAGCGGGATATCACATTCAGTACTTC.

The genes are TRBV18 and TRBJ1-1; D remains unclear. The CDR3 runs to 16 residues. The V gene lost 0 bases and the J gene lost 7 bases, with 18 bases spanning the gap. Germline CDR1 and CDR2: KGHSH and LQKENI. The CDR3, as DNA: TGTGCCAGCTCACCACCTACTACCGAGAGGTCTCGTGAAGCTTTCTTT. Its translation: CASSPPTTERSREAFF.

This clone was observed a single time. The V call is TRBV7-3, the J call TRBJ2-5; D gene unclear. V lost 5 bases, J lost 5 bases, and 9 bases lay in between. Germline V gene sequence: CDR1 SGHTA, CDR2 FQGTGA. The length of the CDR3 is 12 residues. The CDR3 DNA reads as TGTGCCAGCAGCCCTGAAATGGAGACCCAGTACTTC. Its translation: CASSPEMETQYF.

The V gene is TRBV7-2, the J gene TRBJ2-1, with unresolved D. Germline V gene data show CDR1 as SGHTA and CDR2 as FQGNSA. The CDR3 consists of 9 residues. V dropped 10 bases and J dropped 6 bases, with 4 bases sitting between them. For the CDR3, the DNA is TGTGCCACCGGCAATGAGCAGTTCTTC. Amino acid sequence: CATGNEQFF.